Each of the 10 T cell receptor beta chains below was sequenced from the same sample in a study of shared T cell receptors in the human thymus. Profiling relied on immunoSEQ multiplex PCR, and the TCRdb table lists in-frame clones only, not all of them. This table has over 650,000 clones, 80% to 90% appearing once. These data were also reused for a study on human thymus T cells.

Specimen: thymocytes. The receptors stem from a boy in the first two years of life with a congenital heart defect.

The chain recombines TRBV5-4 with TRBJ2-7; 8 bases line up with TRBD1. The CDR3 contains 16 residues. Trimming took 4 bases from V and 0 from J; bases not matched to a gene: 9. Germline V gene data show CDR1 as SGHNT and CDR2 as YYREEE (reference sequence). In DNA, the CDR3 is TGTGCCAGCAGCCCTTCGGACAGGGTGAGCTCCTACGAGCAGTACTTC. Translation: CASSPSDRVSSYEQYF.

V is TRBV27 and J is TRBJ1-5, with D unresolved. Germline V gives CDR1 MNHEY, CDR2 SMNVEV (reference sequence). Trimming shortened V by 6 bases and J by 4 bases, and 19 bases separated the two germline ends. This CDR3 is 16 amino acids long. The CDR3 sequence: CASRPGAQPSNQPQHF. The CDR3 nucleotides are TGTGCCAGCAGGCCAGGCGCACAACCGTCTAATCAGCCCCAGCATTTT.

The chain combines TRBV30 with TRBJ2-1, with D maybe TRBD2 (5 bases). Per the germline V gene, CDR1 is GTSNPN and CDR2 is SVGIG (reference sequence). CDR3 length: 17 residues. V lost 5 bases and J lost 8, with 28 bases in between. Written as DNA, the CDR3 is TGTGCCTGGGGAGCGCCTGGGTTGGAGGAAGGTCGGGATGAGCAGTTCTTC. Translating gives CAWGAPGLEEGRDEQFF.

This clone was seen just once. This chain joins TRBV5-4 and TRBJ2-1; 10 bases line up with TRBD2. CDR3 size: 15 residues. The ends lost 4 bases at V and 5 bases at J; junction bases unmatched: 6. Germline loops: CDR1 SGHNT, CDR2 YYREEE (reference sequence). CDR3 sequence: CASSLSGRHHNEQFF. The DNA for the CDR3 is TGTGCCAGCAGCCTTAGCGGGAGGCACCACAATGAGCAGTTCTTC.

This chain uses TRBV9 with TRBJ2-7, with D maybe TRBD2 (7 bases). Germline V gene sequence: CDR1 SGDLS, CDR2 YYNGEE. The ends were cut back, 0 bases at V and 2 bases at J, with 18 bases in the middle. The CDR3 extends over 17 amino acids. In DNA form, the CDR3 reads TGTGCCAGCAGCGTAGATGCAGGGGCTAGCGGAACCTACGAGCAGTACTTC. Translated, it gives CASSVDAGASGTYEQYF.

This clone was found a few times. This sequence joins TRBV19 and TRBJ1-4; D perhaps matches TRBD1 (6 bases). The V gene's germline CDR1 is LNHDA and CDR2 SQIVND (reference sequence). Trimming cost V 5 bases and J 5 bases, with 15 bases left between them. The CDR3 consists of 15 residues. The CDR3 loop reads CASSASQGPNEKLFF. CDR3 in DNA: TGTGCCAGTAGTGCCTCACAGGGCCCAAATGAAAAACTGTTTTTT.

This chain links TRBV27 with TRBJ1-2, with 8 nucleotides matching TRBD1. V shed 0 bases, J shed 5 bases, and the junction held 8 bases outside the gene matches. The CDR3 runs 16 residues. CDR1 MNHEY and CDR2 SMNVEV come from the germline V gene (reference sequence). The CDR3 loop is CASSLSGDRLGYGYTF. The CDR3 nucleotides read TGTGCCAGCAGTTTATCCGGGGACAGGCTGGGGTATGGCTACACCTTC.

Here the CDR3 DNA reads TGTGCCAGCAGCGTAGAGGCTAGCGCAAGCACAGATACGCAGTATTTT. Translated: CASSVEASASTDTQYF. The chain recombines TRBV9 with TRBJ2-3; D may be TRBD2 (6 bases). CDR3 length: 16 amino acids. Between the trimmed V and J ends, which lost 0 bases and 0 bases, there was a span of 11 bases. Germline loops: CDR1 SGDLS, CDR2 YYNGEE.

The V call is TRBV7-6, the J call TRBJ2-7; maybe TRBD2 (5 bases). The CDR3 extends over 14 amino acids. The V gene lost 3 bases and the J gene lost 0 bases, with 9 bases spanning the gap. Germline CDR1 and CDR2: SGHVS and FNYEAQ. The CDR3 nucleotides read TGTGCCAGCAGCTTGGGAGCCGGCTCCTACGAGCAGTACTTC. Amino acid sequence: CASSLGAGSYEQYF.

The chain is built from TRBV11-2 and TRBJ1-1; 8 bases fit TRBD1. V lost 6 bases to trimming and J lost 1 base; unmatched junction nucleotides: 10. Germline CDR1 reads SGHAT; CDR2 reads FQNNGV. This CDR3 is built from 16 residues. In DNA form, the CDR3 reads TGTGCCAGCAGTTCTAGGACAGGGATAGGGAACACTGAAGCTTTCTTT. Amino acid sequence: CASSSRTGIGNTEAFF.